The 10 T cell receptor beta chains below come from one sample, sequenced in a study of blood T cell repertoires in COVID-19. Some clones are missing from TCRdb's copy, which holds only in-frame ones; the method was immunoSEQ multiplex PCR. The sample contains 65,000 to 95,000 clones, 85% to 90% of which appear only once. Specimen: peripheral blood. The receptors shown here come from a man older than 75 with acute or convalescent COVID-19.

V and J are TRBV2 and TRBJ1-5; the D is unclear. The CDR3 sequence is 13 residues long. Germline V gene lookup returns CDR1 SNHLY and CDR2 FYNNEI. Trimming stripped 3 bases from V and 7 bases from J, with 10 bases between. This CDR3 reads CASSESGRQPQHF. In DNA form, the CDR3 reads TGTGCCAGCAGTGAGTCTGGGCGCCAGCCCCAGCATTTT.

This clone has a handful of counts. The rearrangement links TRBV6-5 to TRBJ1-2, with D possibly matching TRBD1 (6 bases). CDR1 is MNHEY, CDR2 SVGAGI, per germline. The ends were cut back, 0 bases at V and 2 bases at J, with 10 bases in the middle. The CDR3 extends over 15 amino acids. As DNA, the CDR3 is TGTGCCAGCAGTTACTCGGCCAGGGGAAACTATGGCTACACCTTC. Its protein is CASSYSARGNYGYTF.

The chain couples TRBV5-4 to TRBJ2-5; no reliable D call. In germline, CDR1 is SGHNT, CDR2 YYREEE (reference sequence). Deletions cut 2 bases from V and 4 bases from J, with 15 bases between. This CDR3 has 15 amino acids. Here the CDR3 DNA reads TGTGCCAGCAGCTTAGGAGCCCCGAGGAGAGAGACCCAGTACTTC. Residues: CASSLGAPRRETQYF.

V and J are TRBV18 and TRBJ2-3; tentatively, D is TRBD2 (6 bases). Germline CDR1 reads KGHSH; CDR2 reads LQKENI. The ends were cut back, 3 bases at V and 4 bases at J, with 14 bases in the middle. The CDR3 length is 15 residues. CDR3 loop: CASSPREPWPDTQYF. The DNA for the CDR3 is TGTGCCAGCTCACCCCGGGAGCCGTGGCCAGATACGCAGTATTTT.

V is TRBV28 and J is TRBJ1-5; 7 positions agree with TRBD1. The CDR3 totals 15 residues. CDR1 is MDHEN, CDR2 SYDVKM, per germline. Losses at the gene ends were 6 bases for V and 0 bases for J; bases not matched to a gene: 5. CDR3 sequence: CASRYQGGSNQPQHF. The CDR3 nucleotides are TGTGCCAGCAGATATCAGGGGGGTAGCAATCAGCCCCAGCATTTT.

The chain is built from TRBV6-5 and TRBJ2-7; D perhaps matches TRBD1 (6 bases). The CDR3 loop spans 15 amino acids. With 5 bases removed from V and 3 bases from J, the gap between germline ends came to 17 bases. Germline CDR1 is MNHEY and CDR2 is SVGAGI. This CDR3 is CASSLGATDLYEQYF. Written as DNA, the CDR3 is TGTGCCAGCAGTCTGGGGGCAACCGACCTCTACGAGCAGTACTTC.

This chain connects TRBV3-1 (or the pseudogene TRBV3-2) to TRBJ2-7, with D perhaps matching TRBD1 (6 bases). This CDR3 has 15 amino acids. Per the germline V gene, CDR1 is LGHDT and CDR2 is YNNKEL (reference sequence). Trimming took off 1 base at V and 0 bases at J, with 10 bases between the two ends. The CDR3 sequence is CASSQGRGHSYEQYF. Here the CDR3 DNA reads TGTGCCAGCAGCCAAGGCAGGGGCCACTCCTACGAGCAGTACTTC.

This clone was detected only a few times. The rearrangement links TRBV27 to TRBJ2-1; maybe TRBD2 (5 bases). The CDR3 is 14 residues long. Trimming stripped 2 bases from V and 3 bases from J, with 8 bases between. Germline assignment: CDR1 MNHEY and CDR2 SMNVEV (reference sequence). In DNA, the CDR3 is TGTGCCAGCAGTTTAGCGGGTTACTACAATGAGCAGTTCTTC. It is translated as CASSLAGYYNEQFF.

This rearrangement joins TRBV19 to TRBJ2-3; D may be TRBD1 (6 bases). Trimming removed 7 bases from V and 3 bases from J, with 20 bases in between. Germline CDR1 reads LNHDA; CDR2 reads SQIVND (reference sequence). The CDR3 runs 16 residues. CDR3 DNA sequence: TGTGCCAGTACCGACCGAGGGGGAGAAAGTACAGATACGCAGTATTTT. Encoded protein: CASTDRGGESTDTQYF.

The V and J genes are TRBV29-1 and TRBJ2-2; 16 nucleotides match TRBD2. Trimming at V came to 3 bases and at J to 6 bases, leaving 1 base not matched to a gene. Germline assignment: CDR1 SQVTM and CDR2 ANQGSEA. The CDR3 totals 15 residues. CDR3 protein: CSVEGLAGGAGELFF. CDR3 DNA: TGCAGCGTTGAGGGACTAGCGGGAGGGGCCGGGGAGCTGTTTTTT.